The 12 T cell receptor beta chains presented below share a single source sample, sequenced in a study of OX40 agonist ivuxolimab in advanced cancers. Data came from immunoSEQ multiplex PCR; TCRdb stores just in-frame clones and leaves some out. Of under 80,000 clones listed, about 89% are singletons. The specimen comprised CD4+ or CD8+ T cells sorted from blood, sampled in a trial of the OX40 agonist ivuxolimab. These receptors all stem from an adult with an advanced solid tumor such as melanoma, head and neck, liver or kidney cancer.

This chain joins TRBV7-9 and TRBJ1-1, with 8 nucleotides matching TRBD1. J was trimmed by 4 bases and V by 7 bases; bases with no gene match: 17. The germline V gene has CDR1 SEHNR and CDR2 FQNEAQ (reference sequence). The CDR3 is 17 residues long. CDR3 coding DNA: TGTGCCAGCACCCTTAGTGGACAGGGCTTATTACGCACTGAAGCTTTCTTT. This sequence encodes CASTLSGQGLLRTEAFF.

J is TRBJ2-3 and V is TRBV30, with unresolved D. V was clipped by 0 bases and J by 2 bases, with 9 bases between them. CDR1 is GTSNPN, CDR2 SVGIG, per germline (reference sequence). This CDR3 spans 14 amino acids. Written as DNA, the CDR3 is TGTGCCTGGAGTGTTGGTGGGAACACAGATACGCAGTATTTT. Protein: CAWSVGGNTDTQYF. The full variable domain, completed using reference TRBV30 and TRBJ2-3, is SQTIHQWPATLVQPVGSPLSLECTVEGTSNPNLYWYRQAAGRGLQLLFYSVGIGQISSEVPQNLSASRPQDRQFILSSKKLLLSDSGFYLCAWSVGGNTDTQYFGPGTRLTVL.

This chain uses TRBV7-3 with TRBJ2-1, with 9 bases matching TRBD1. This CDR3 contains 17 residues. The V gene's germline CDR1 is SGHTA and CDR2 FQGTGA. Unmatched junction bases numbered 10, after V lost 0 bases and J lost 7 bases. CDR3 bases: TGTGCCAGCAGCTTAACCCGCCCGGGACAGGGATCTAATGAGCAGTTCTTC. This sequence encodes CASSLTRPGQGSNEQFF.

V and J are TRBV7-6 and TRBJ1-3; 7 bases line up with TRBD1. With 2 bases clipped from V and 0 bases from J, the junction kept 7 bases outside the gene matches. From germline, CDR1 is SGHVS and CDR2 FNYEAQ. This CDR3 has 17 residues. The CDR3 is CASSLQGESYSGNTIYF. The DNA for the CDR3 is TGTGCCAGCAGCTTACAGGGGGAATCCTACTCTGGAAACACCATATATTTT.

About this clone: The junction does not match germline at one end; this may be a read error. The rearrangement links TRBV5-4 to TRBJ1-1; no definite D call. Germline CDR1 reads SGHNT; CDR2 reads YYREEE (reference sequence). This CDR3 is built from 13 residues. CDR3 residues: CASSQQENTEAFF. CDR3 sequence (DNA): TGCGCCAGCAGCCAACAAGAGAACACTGAAGCTTTCTTT.

The chain carries TRBV5-1 and TRBJ2-2; D unresolved. This CDR3 contains 16 residues. The germline CDR1 and CDR2 sequences are SGHRS and YFSETQ. V was cut by 0 bases and J by 6 bases, with 15 bases left in between. Written as DNA, the CDR3 is TGCGCCAGCAGCTTGGTTATGCCAGGTGTGGCCGGGGAGCTGTTTTTT. Its translation is CASSLVMPGVAGELFF.

This clone has a single count. This sequence joins TRBV11-3 and TRBJ2-3, with D perhaps TRBD1 (6 bases). Germline V gives CDR1 SGHNT, CDR2 YENEEA. Trimming took 2 bases from V and 2 from J, leaving 14 bases between them. CDR3 size: 16 residues. The CDR3 spells CASSLLTGSPTDTQYF. CDR3 in DNA: TGTGCCAGCAGCTTATTAACAGGGTCCCCCACAGATACGCAGTATTTT.

This clone was seen only a few times. The V call is TRBV5-4, the J call TRBJ1-6, with 9 bases fitting TRBD1. With 4 bases clipped from V and 7 bases from J, the junction kept 6 bases outside the gene matches. CDR1 is SGHNT, CDR2 YYREEE, per germline (reference sequence). This CDR3 is built from 15 residues. The CDR3 is CASSAGQGVNSPLHF. In nucleotides, the CDR3 is TGTGCCAGCAGCGCGGGACAGGGTGTGAATTCACCCCTCCACTTT.

The V gene is TRBV18, the J gene TRBJ1-4; the D gene is possibly TRBD1 (6 bases). Germline-derived CDR1 and CDR2 are KGHSH and LQKENI. V shed 6 bases and J shed 5 bases, with 16 bases lying between them. The CDR3 is 15 amino acids. The CDR3 loop reads CASSQTTGLNEKLFF. Written as DNA, the CDR3 is TGTGCCAGCTCTCAAACCACAGGGCTAAATGAAAAACTGTTTTTT.

The chain carries TRBV9 and TRBJ2-5; D gene uncertain. The CDR3 loop spans 15 amino acids. Between the trimmed V and J ends, which lost 0 bases and 0 bases, there was a span of 9 bases. CDR1 and CDR2 (germline): SGDLS, YYNGEE. The CDR3 DNA follows: TGTGCCAGCAGCGTAGGGCCGCCTAACCAAGAGACCCAGTACTTC. Amino acids: CASSVGPPNQETQYF.

The rearrangement links TRBV19 to TRBJ1-1, with TRBD1 as a possible D gene (5 bases). Germline CDR1 LNHDA, CDR2 SQIVND (reference sequence). Trimming left V 6 bases short and J 0 bases short, with 11 bases between. The CDR3 has 14 amino acids. The CDR3 bases are TGTGCCAGTAGCGAGGGGCTTATGAACACTGAAGCTTTCTTT. As protein: CASSEGLMNTEAFF. Filled out from reference TRBV19 and TRBJ1-1, the complete variable domain reads DGGITQSPKYLFRKEGQNVTLSCEQNLNHDAMYWYRQDPGQGLRLIYYSQIVNDFQKGDIAEGYSVSREKKESFPLTVTSAQKNPTAFYLCASSEGLMNTEAFFGQGTRLTVV.

CDR3 sequence: CASSPLLAGGPNEQFF. The CDR3 DNA follows: TGTGCCAGCAGCCCGTTACTAGCGGGAGGGCCGAATGAGCAGTTCTTC. The chain links TRBV14 to TRBJ2-1, with TRBD2 matching over 13 bases. Germline V gene lookup returns CDR1 SGHDN and CDR2 FVKESK. With V trimmed by 4 bases and J by 7 bases, 7 bases remained unmatched. The CDR3 is 16 amino acids.